Presented here are 10 T cell receptor beta chains from one specimen sequenced in a study of blood T cell repertoires in COVID-19. Assay: immunoSEQ multiplex PCR; the TCRdb copy retains only in-frame clones and omits some. The sample carries around 190,000 clones, approximately 73% recorded once. Sequencing was carried out using PBMCs or T cells enriched from blood (not recorded which). These receptors were obtained from a woman in her forties or fifties with acute COVID-19.

This clone was seen once. V and J are TRBV9 and TRBJ2-3; no clear D gene. Trimming pared 0 bases from V and 0 bases from J, leaving 5 bases between. Germline V lookup: CDR1 SGDLS, CDR2 YYNGEE. CDR3 length equals 14 residues. The CDR3 DNA follows: TGTGCCAGCAGCGTAGGTCTGAGCACAGATACGCAGTATTTT. Translating gives CASSVGLSTDTQYF.

With respect to this clone: At the DNA level, this CDR3 is encoded by other sequences in the same sample as well. The V call is TRBV11-2, the J call TRBJ1-5, with 8 bases identical to TRBD1. The V and J ends lost 2 bases and 7 bases, in that order; junction bases with no gene match: 1. This CDR3 has 13 residues. Germline-derived CDR1 and CDR2 are SGHAT and FQNNGV. The CDR3 spells CASSLTGGQPQHF. The CDR3 DNA reads as TGTGCCAGCAGCTTAACAGGGGGACAGCCCCAGCATTTT.

The rearrangement joins TRBV12-3 or TRBV12-4 to TRBJ2-1; D is ambiguous. V was cut by 7 bases and J by 15 bases, with 19 bases left in between. There are 12 residues in the CDR3. CDR3 loop: CASTIRPPSLFF. The DNA for the CDR3 is TGTGCCAGCACCATCAGACCCCCTAGTCTGTTCTTC.

The chain joins TRBV10-3 to TRBJ2-3, with D perhaps TRBD2 (5 bases). The CDR3 has 14 amino acids. V lost 11 bases and J 2 bases, leaving 17 bases between the germline ends. Germline V gene lookup returns CDR1 ENHRY and CDR2 SYGVKD. DNA for the CDR3: TGTGCCTCCGGGGAAAAGGCCGTCACAGATACGCAGTATTTT. It translates to CASGEKAVTDTQYF.

The sample holds a few counts of this clone. This sequence joins TRBV7-3 and TRBJ1-1, with 7 bases identical to TRBD1. The germline CDR1 and CDR2 sequences are SGHTA and FQGTGA. The CDR3 length is 15 residues. Trimming took 0 bases from V and 1 from J; bases not matched to a gene: 2. CDR3 in amino acids: CASSLTGGSNTEAFF. CDR3 nucleotides: TGTGCCAGCAGCTTAACAGGGGGCTCGAACACTGAAGCTTTCTTT.

The genes are TRBV19 and TRBJ1-2; maybe TRBD1 (5 bases). Germline CDR1 reads LNHDA; CDR2 reads SQIVND (reference sequence). The CDR3 loop spans 14 amino acids. Deletions cut 6 bases from V and 4 bases from J, with 15 bases between. The CDR3, as DNA: TGTGCCAGTAGGGCGGGGACGGGGCCCTATGGCTACACCTTC. Translated: CASRAGTGPYGYTF.

The rearrangement uses TRBV13 and TRBJ2-2; TRBD1 matches 10 bases. In germline, CDR1 is PRHDT, CDR2 FYEKMQ (reference sequence). This CDR3 region has 16 residues. V lost 4 bases and J lost 4; bases outside the gene matches: 6. As DNA, the CDR3 is TGTGCCAGCAGCTCCCCGACAGGGGGCGGCACCGGGGAGCTGTTTTTT. Translating gives CASSSPTGGGTGELFF.

V is TRBV9 and J is TRBJ1-5, with a possible D match to TRBD1 (5 bases). Germline V CDR1 and CDR2: SGDLS, YYNGEE. The V end lost 4 bases, the J end lost 3 bases, and 14 bases lay between the germline ends. The CDR3 consists of 15 residues. The CDR3 here is CASSLSGQVNQPQHF. Written as DNA, the CDR3 is TGTGCCAGCAGCTTGTCAGGGCAAGTCAATCAGCCCCAGCATTTT.

As to this clone: Other DNA sequences from this sample encode an identical CDR3 as well. This sequence joins TRBV18 and TRBJ1-1; no clear D. Trimming took off 1 base at V and 0 bases at J, with 9 bases between the two ends. The CDR3 covers 15 residues. CDR1 is KGHSH and CDR2 is LQKENI in the germline V gene. The DNA for the CDR3 is TGTGCCAGCTCACCACACGAGGAGATGAACACTGAAGCTTTCTTT. Translation: CASSPHEEMNTEAFF.

This clone was counted only a few times. This chain joins TRBV19 and TRBJ1-5; possibly TRBD1 for D (5 bases). This CDR3 is built from 17 residues. The ends were cut back, 3 bases at V and 2 bases at J, with 17 bases in the middle. In germline, CDR1 is LNHDA, CDR2 SQIVND (reference sequence). The CDR3 nucleotides are TGTGCCAGTAGTATGCCTCAAGGGGCTGTGGGCAATCAGCCCCAGCATTTT. Translation: CASSMPQGAVGNQPQHF.